The present T cell receptor beta chain was sequenced within a study of a mutant IDH1 vaccine in newly diagnosed glioma. Study as a whole: Before enrollment, patients got radiotherapy alone, temozolomide alone, or mostly the combination.

The data were produced by immunoSEQ multiplex PCR, yet TCRdb's version contains in-frame clones alone and is incomplete. Here the sample spans approximately 36,000 clones, 80% to 95% being singletons. CDR1 GTSNPN and CDR2 SVGIG come from the germline V gene (reference sequence). The CDR3 is made up of 14 amino acids. V dropped 2 bases and J dropped 3; count of bases not matched to a gene: 6. Described time point: baseline, week 1 (first vaccination visit). Treatment: pre-vaccination baseline after standard-of-care therapy. The chain is built from TRBV30 and TRBJ1-2; TRBD1 aligns across 7 bases. This sequence originates from a man aged 18 to 29 with glioma. The sample here was PBMCs, taken from a glioma patient treated with radiotherapy, temozolomide or both. The CDR3 nucleotides read TGTGCCTGGAGTCCCATCGACAGGGACTATGGCTACACCTTC. It codes for CAWSPIDRDYGYTF.